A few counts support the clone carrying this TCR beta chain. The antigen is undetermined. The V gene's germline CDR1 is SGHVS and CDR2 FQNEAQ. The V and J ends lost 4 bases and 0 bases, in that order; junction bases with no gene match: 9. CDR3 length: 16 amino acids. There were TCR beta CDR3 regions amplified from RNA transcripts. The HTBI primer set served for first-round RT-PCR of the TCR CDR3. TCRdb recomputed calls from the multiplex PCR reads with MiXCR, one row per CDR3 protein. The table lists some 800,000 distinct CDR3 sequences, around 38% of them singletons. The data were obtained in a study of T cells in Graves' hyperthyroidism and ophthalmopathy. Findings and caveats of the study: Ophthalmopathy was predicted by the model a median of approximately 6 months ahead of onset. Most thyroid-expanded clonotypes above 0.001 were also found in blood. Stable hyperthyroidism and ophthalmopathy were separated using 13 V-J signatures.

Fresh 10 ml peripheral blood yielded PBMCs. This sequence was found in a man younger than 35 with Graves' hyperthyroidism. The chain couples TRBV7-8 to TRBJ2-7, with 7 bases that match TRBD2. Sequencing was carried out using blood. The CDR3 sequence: CASSYQLAPSSYEQYF. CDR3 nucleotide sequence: TGTGCCAGCAGCTATCAACTAGCGCCAAGCTCCTACGAGCAGTACTTC.